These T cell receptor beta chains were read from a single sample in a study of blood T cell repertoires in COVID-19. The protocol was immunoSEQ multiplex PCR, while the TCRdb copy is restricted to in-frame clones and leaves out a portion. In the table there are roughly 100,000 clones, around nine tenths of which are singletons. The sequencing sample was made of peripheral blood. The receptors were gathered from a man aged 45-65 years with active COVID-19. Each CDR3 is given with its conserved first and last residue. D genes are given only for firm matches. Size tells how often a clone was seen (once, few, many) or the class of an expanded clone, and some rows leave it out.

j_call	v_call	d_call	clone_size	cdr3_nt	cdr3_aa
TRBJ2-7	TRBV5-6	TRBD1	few	TGTGCCAGCAGCCCTCTTGGACAGGGAGCCTACGAGCAGTACTTC	CASSPLGQGAYEQYF
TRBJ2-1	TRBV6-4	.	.	TGTGCCAGCCGGAGTAGTGGTACGTCCTACAATGAGCAGTTCTTC	CASRSSGTSYNEQFF
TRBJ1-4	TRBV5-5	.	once	TGTGCCAGCAGCTTCGCCGAGCCCCTAATGCGGCTAAATGAAAAACTGTTTTTT	CASSFAEPLMRLNEKLFF
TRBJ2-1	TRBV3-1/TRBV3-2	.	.	TGTGCCAGCAGCCAAGACCCAGTTTGGCGGGGTAACAATGAGCAGTTCTTC	CASSQDPVWRGNNEQFF
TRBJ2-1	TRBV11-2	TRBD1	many	TGTGCCAGCAGCTCGCTGAGGACAGGTCCGAGCTCCTACAATGAGCAGTTCTTC	CASSSLRTGPSSYNEQFF
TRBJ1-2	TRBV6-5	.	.	TGTGCCAGCAACACAGGGTTAAGTGGCTACACCTTC	CASNTGLSGYTF
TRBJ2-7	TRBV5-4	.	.	TGTGCCAGCAGCTCATGGAGCTCCTACGAGCAGTACTTC	CASSSWSSYEQYF
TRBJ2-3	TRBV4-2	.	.	TGTGCCAGCAGCCAAGAGGGCTTTCTCTCCACAGATACGCAGTATTTT	CASSQEGFLSTDTQYF
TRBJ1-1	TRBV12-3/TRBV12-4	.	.	TGTGCCAGCCGTATCGGGGAATTCGCTGAAGCTTTCTTT	CASRIGEFAEAFF
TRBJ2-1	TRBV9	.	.	TGTGCCAGCAGCACGACACCTACCCCCTCCTACAATGAGCAGTTCTTC	CASSTTPTPSYNEQFF
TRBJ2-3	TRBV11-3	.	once	TGTGCCAGCAGCCCCCATACTGAGGGCACAGATACGCAGTATTTT	CASSPHTEGTDTQYF
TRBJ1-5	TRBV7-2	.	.	TGTGCCAGCAGCTGGGGGGGGCGGCAGCCCCAGCATTTT	CASSWGGRQPQHF
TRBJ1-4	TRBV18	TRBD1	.	TGTGCCAGCTCACCACAGTGGACAGGGGGCGAAAAACTGTTTTTT	CASSPQWTGGEKLFF
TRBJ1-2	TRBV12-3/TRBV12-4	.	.	TGTGCCAGCAGCTTTGGACAGCTCTATGGCTACACCTTC	CASSFGQLYGYTF
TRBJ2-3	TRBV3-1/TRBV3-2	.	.	TGTGCCAGCAGTCCGGGGGGCACAGATACGCAGTATTTT	CASSPGGTDTQYF
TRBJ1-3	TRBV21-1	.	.	TGTGCCAGCAGCAGGTGTAGTGAAGGGGATGTAAACACCATATATTTT	CASSRCSEGDVNTIYF
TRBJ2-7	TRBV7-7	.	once	TGTGCCAGCAGCTTAGGATCGCCGGGGTCTTACGAGCAGTACTTC	CASSLGSPGSYEQYF
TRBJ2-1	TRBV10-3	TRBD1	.	TGTGCCATCAGAAACGACAGGGTGGGCTCCTACAATGAGCAGTTCTTC	CAIRNDRVGSYNEQFF
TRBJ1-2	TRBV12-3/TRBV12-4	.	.	TGTGCCAGCAGCCAGTCCTCGGGCTACACCTTC	CASSQSSGYTF
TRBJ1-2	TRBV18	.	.	TGTGCCAGCTCACCTCAGACGGGTGACTATGGCTACACCTTC	CASSPQTGDYGYTF
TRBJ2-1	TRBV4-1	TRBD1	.	TGCGCCAGCAGCCTTAATATCCGGACAGGGGGCGAACTTCCACTTGAGCAGTTCTTC	CASSLNIRTGGELPLEQFF
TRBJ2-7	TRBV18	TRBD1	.	TGTGCCAGCTCACCGGGACAGGGGTTCGAGCAGTACTTC	CASSPGQGFEQYF
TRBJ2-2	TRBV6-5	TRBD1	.	TGTGCCAGCAGAAACAGGGGCCCCGGGGAGCTGTTTTTT	CASRNRGPGELFF
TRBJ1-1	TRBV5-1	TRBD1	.	TGCGCCAGCAGCCTTACAGGGGACACTGAAGCTTTCTTT	CASSLTGDTEAFF
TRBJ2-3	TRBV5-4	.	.	TGTGCCTCTTATTCAGGGTCGGGCACAGATACGCAGTATTTT	CASYSGSGTDTQYF
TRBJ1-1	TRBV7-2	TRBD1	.	TGTGCCAGCAGCCAACAGACAGGGGGGAACACTGAAGCTTTCTTT	CASSQQTGGNTEAFF
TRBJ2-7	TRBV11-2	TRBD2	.	TGTGCCAGCAGCTTAGCCGGGACTAATTACGAGCAGTACTTC	CASSLAGTNYEQYF
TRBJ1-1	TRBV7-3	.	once	TGTGCCAGCAGCATTAAGCAGAACACTGAAGCTTTCTTT	CASSIKQNTEAFF
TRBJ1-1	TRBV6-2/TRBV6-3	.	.	TGTGCCAGCAGTTACGCGGTTTCCACTGAAGCTTTCTTT	CASSYAVSTEAFF
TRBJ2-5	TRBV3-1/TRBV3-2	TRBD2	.	TGTGCCAGCAGCAGAAGGACTAGCGGAGAAGAGACCCAGTACTTC	CASSRRTSGEETQYF
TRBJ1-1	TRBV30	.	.	TGTGCCTGGAGTCCAGGTATCCTGAACACTGAAGCTTTCTTT	CAWSPGILNTEAFF
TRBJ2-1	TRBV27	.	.	TGTGCCAGCAGTTTAGGTCCTCGAGATGAGCAGTTCTTC	CASSLGPRDEQFF
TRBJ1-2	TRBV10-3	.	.	TGTGCCATCAGTGATATAACAGGAGGGAACTATGGCTACACCTTC	CAISDITGGNYGYTF
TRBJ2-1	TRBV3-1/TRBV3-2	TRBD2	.	TGTGCCAGCAGCCAAGAGCGACTAGCGGGGACGGGCAATGAGCAGTTCTTC	CASSQERLAGTGNEQFF
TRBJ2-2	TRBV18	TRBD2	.	TGTGCCAGCTCCCCCAGGGGCCTAGCGGGGCCCCGCACCGGGGAGCTGTTTTTT	CASSPRGLAGPRTGELFF
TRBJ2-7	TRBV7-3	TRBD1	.	TGTGCCAGCAGCTTAGGGACAGGATACGAGCAGTACTTC	CASSLGTGYEQYF
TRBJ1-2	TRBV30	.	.	TGTGCCTGGAGCGAGGTATCTGGGGGCTACACCTTC	CAWSEVSGGYTF
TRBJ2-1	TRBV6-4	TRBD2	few	TGTGCCAGCAGTGACTCTAGCGGGGGGGCCAATGAGCAGTTCTTC	CASSDSSGGANEQFF
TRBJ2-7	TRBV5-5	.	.	TGTGCCAGCAGCTTGGGACAGATGTACGAGCAGTACTTC	CASSLGQMYEQYF